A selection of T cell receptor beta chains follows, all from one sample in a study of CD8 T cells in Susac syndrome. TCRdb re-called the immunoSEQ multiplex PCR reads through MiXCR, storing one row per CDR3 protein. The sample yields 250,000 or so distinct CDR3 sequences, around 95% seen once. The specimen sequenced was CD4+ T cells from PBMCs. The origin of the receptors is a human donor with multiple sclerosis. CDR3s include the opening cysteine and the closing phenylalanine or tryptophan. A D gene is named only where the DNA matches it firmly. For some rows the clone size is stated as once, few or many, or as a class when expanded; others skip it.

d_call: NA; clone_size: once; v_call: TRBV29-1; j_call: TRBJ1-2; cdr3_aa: CSVAPGAGGYGYTF; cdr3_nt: TGCAGCGTCGCCCCAGGAGCGGGTGGCTATGGCTACACCTTC
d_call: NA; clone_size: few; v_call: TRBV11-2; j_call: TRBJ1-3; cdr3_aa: CASSLFGNTIYF; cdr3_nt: TGTGCCAGCAGCTTGTTCGGAAACACCATATATTTT
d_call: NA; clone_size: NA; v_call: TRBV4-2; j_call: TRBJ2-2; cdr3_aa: CASSQRMRTGELFF; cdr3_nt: TGTGCCAGCAGCCAACGTATGCGCACCGGGGAGCTGTTTTTT
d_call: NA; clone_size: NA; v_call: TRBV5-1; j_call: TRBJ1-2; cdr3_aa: CASRTEAYGYTF; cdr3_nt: TGCGCCAGCAGAACAGAAGCCTATGGCTACACCTTC
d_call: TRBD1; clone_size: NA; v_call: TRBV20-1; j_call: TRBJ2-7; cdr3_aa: CSAKDRVAYEQYF; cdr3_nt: TGCAGTGCCAAGGACAGGGTTGCCTACGAGCAGTACTTC
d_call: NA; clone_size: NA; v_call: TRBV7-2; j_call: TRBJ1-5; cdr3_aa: CASSPNPTGPQHF; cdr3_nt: TGTGCCAGCAGCCCGAACCCGACTGGGCCCCAGCATTTT
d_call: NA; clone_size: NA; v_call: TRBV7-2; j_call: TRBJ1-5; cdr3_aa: CASSLGVGQPQHF; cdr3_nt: TGTGCCAGCAGCTTAGGGGTGGGTCAGCCCCAGCATTTT
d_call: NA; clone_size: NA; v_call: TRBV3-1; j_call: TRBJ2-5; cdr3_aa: CASSQDQGGGPGETQYF; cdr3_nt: TGTGCCAGCAGCCAAGATCAAGGGGGGGGGCCTGGGGAGACCCAGTACTTC
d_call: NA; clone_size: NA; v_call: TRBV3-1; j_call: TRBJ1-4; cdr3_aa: CASSPSSRGVNEKLFF; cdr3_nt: TGTGCCAGCAGCCCCTCCTCGCGGGGGGTTAATGAAAAACTGTTTTTT
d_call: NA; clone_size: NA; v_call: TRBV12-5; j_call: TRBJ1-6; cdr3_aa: CASGPRTEYNSPLHF; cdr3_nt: TGTGCTAGTGGTCCCCGGACAGAGTATAATTCACCCCTCCACTTT
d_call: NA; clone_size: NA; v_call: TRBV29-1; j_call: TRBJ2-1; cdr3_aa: CSVEPGVNEQFF; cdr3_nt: TGCAGCGTCGAACCAGGCGTCAATGAGCAGTTCTTC
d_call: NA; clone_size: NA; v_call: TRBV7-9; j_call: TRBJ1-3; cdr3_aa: CASSRRGGLTGNTIYF; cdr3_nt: TGTGCCAGCAGCCGGAGGGGGGGTTTGACTGGAAACACCATATATTTT
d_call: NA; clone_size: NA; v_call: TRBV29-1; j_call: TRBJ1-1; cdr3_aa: CSALAGGIMNTEAFF; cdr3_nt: TGCAGCGCTCTCGCGGGGGGCATCATGAACACTGAAGCTTTCTTT
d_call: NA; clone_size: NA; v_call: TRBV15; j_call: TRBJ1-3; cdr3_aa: CATSRGVSGSGNTIYF; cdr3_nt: TGTGCCACCAGCAGAGGAGTCTCAGGGAGTGGAAACACCATATATTTT
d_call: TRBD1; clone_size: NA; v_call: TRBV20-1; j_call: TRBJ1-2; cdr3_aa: CSARTGGSYGYTF; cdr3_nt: TGCAGTGCCCGGACAGGGGGATCCTATGGCTACACCTTC
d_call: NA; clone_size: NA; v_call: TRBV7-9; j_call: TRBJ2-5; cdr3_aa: CASSSQGLLKETQYF; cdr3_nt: TGTGCCAGCAGCTCACAGGGACTACTCAAAGAGACCCAGTACTTC
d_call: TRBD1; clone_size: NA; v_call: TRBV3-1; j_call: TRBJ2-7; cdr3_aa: CASSQATGADEQYF; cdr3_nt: TGTGCCAGCAGCCAAGCGACAGGGGCGGACGAGCAGTACTTC
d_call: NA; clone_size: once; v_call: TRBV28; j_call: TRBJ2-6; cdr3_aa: CASVSVRGLRGANVLTF; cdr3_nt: TGTGCCAGCGTATCAGTTCGGGGGCTTAGGGGGGCCAACGTCCTGACTTTC
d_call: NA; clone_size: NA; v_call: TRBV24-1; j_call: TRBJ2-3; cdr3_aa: CATSDPGLDTDTQYF; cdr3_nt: TGTGCCACCAGTGACCCGGGACTGGACACAGATACGCAGTATTTT
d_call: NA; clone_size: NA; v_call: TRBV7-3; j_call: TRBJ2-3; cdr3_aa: CASSSGTRTDTQYF; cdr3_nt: TGTGCCAGCAGCTCCGGGACTCGCACAGATACGCAGTATTTT
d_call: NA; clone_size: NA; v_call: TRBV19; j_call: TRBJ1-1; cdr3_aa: CASSIQGRAEAFF; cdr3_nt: TGTGCCAGTAGTATACAGGGGCGGGCTGAAGCTTTCTTT
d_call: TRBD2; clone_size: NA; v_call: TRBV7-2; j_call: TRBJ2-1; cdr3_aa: CASSPTGRGGSYNEQFF; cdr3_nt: TGTGCCAGCAGCCCTACCGGGCGGGGGGGCTCCTACAATGAGCAGTTCTTC
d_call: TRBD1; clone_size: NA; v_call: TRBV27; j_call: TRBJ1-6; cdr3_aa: CASSFTGVGNSPLHF; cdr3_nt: TGTGCCAGCAGTTTCACAGGGGTCGGTAATTCACCCCTCCACTTT
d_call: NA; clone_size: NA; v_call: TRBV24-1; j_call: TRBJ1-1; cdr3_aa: CATRETNRETEAFF; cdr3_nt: TGTGCCACCAGGGAAACTAACAGGGAAACTGAAGCTTTCTTT
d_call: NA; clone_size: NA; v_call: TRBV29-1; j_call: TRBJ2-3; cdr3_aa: CSVDRGSGDTQYF; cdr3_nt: TGCAGCGTTGATCGGGGTTCGGGAGATACGCAGTATTTT
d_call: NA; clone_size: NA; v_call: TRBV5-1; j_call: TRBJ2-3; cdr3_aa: CASSLPSATDTQYF; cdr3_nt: TGCGCCAGCAGCTTGCCTAGCGCCACAGATACGCAGTATTTT
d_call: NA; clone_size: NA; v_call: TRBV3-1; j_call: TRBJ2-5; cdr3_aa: CASSQDSGRGETQYF; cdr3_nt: TGTGCCAGCAGCCAAGATTCTGGCAGGGGTGAGACCCAGTACTTC